These T cell receptor beta chains were read from a single sample in a study of blood T cell repertoires in COVID-19. This table comes from immunoSEQ multiplex PCR, and its TCRdb copy is limited to in-frame clones, with some not included. The data show roughly 200,000 clones, 87% seen once. The sample consisted of peripheral blood. Receptors originate from a woman aged 18-35 years who had recovered from COVID-19. CDR3s include the opening cysteine and the closing phenylalanine or tryptophan. The order of the fields is CDR3 DNA, CDR3 protein, D gene, clone size, V gene, J gene. A D gene is named only where the DNA matches it firmly. Some rows have no size entry. The others give once, few or many, or a class for an expanded clone.

CDR3nt: TGTGCCAGCAGCCCCGCGAGATCCCAGTACTTC; CDR3aa: CASSPARSQYF; d_gene: NA; abundance: few; v_gene: TRBV7-2; j_gene: TRBJ2-5
CDR3nt: TGTGCCAGCAGCTTTCACCGGGACAGGCGGACTTACGAGCAGTACTTC; CDR3aa: CASSFHRDRRTYEQYF; d_gene: TRBD1; abundance: NA; v_gene: TRBV7-2; j_gene: TRBJ2-7
CDR3nt: TGTGCCAGCAGCGTAGGGGGGACAGCACTCACCGGGGAGCTGTTTTTT; CDR3aa: CASSVGGTALTGELFF; d_gene: TRBD1; abundance: NA; v_gene: TRBV9; j_gene: TRBJ2-2
CDR3nt: TGTGCCAGCAGTGAAGCGCGAACTGAAGCTTTCTTT; CDR3aa: CASSEARTEAFF; d_gene: NA; abundance: once; v_gene: TRBV6-1; j_gene: TRBJ1-1
CDR3nt: TGCGCCAGCAGCTTGGAAGTTACTATGAACACTGAAGCTTTCTTT; CDR3aa: CASSLEVTMNTEAFF; d_gene: NA; abundance: NA; v_gene: TRBV5-1; j_gene: TRBJ1-1
CDR3nt: TGTGCCAGCAGCGATCTAGCGGGAAGAGCGCCTTACTCCTACAATGAGCAGTTCTTC; CDR3aa: CASSDLAGRAPYSYNEQFF; d_gene: TRBD2; abundance: once; v_gene: TRBV7-9; j_gene: TRBJ2-1
CDR3nt: TGTGCCAGTAGTATCACGGGACTAGTCAGGACCTACGAGCAGTACTTC; CDR3aa: CASSITGLVRTYEQYF; d_gene: TRBD2; abundance: NA; v_gene: TRBV19; j_gene: TRBJ2-7
CDR3nt: TGTGCCAGCAGTTACGAGGACACTAACTATGGCTACACCTTC; CDR3aa: CASSYEDTNYGYTF; d_gene: NA; abundance: NA; v_gene: TRBV6-6; j_gene: TRBJ1-2
CDR3nt: TGTGCCAGCAGTCCTATAGGACAGGGCTACACTGAAGCTTTCTTT; CDR3aa: CASSPIGQGYTEAFF; d_gene: TRBD1; abundance: NA; v_gene: TRBV28; j_gene: TRBJ1-1
CDR3nt: TGCGCCAGCACTTCAGGGGCGTCTGGCTATGGCTACACCTTC; CDR3aa: CASTSGASGYGYTF; d_gene: NA; abundance: few; v_gene: TRBV5-1; j_gene: TRBJ1-2
CDR3nt: TGTGCCAGTAAGCATCGGGCTAGCGGAACAGAAGAGACCCAGTACTTC; CDR3aa: CASKHRASGTEETQYF; d_gene: TRBD2; abundance: NA; v_gene: TRBV19; j_gene: TRBJ2-5
CDR3nt: TGTGCCAGCAGCCGACCTAGGGGTGAAGCTAACTATGGCTACACCTTC; CDR3aa: CASSRPRGEANYGYTF; d_gene: NA; abundance: NA; v_gene: TRBV5-4; j_gene: TRBJ1-2
CDR3nt: TGTGCCAGCAGTTTGGAGACAGGGCCTAATTATGGCTACACCTTC; CDR3aa: CASSLETGPNYGYTF; d_gene: TRBD1; abundance: NA; v_gene: TRBV6-5; j_gene: TRBJ1-2
CDR3nt: TGTGCCAGCAGCTTAGGACTAGCGGGATCATACAATGAGCAGTTCTTC; CDR3aa: CASSLGLAGSYNEQFF; d_gene: TRBD2; abundance: NA; v_gene: TRBV7-3; j_gene: TRBJ2-1
CDR3nt: TGTGCCAGCAGCTTGGGAGGGGGCGACTATGGCTACACCTTC; CDR3aa: CASSLGGGDYGYTF; d_gene: TRBD1; abundance: NA; v_gene: TRBV5-6; j_gene: TRBJ1-2
CDR3nt: TGTGCCAGCAGCCCCGCGGACAGACTCAATGAGCAGTTCTTC; CDR3aa: CASSPADRLNEQFF; d_gene: NA; abundance: few; v_gene: TRBV28; j_gene: TRBJ2-1
CDR3nt: TGTGCCAGCAGCCCATACTTAACAGGGGGAAATGACTATGGCTACACCTTC; CDR3aa: CASSPYLTGGNDYGYTF; d_gene: TRBD1; abundance: NA; v_gene: TRBV14; j_gene: TRBJ1-2
CDR3nt: TGCGCCAGCAGCCAAAGGACTAGCGGGAAGAACACCGGGGAGCTGTTTTTT; CDR3aa: CASSQRTSGKNTGELFF; d_gene: TRBD2; abundance: NA; v_gene: TRBV4-3; j_gene: TRBJ2-2
CDR3nt: TGTGCCAGCGGGAGAGGGCAGGCCTCCTACGAGCAGTACTTC; CDR3aa: CASGRGQASYEQYF; d_gene: NA; abundance: once; v_gene: TRBV27; j_gene: TRBJ2-7
CDR3nt: TGCGCCAGCAGGGTGGAGGGAGCGTACCAAGAGACCCAGTACTTC; CDR3aa: CASRVEGAYQETQYF; d_gene: NA; abundance: NA; v_gene: TRBV5-1; j_gene: TRBJ2-5
CDR3nt: TGTGCCAGCAGTGAAATCGGGGGGGCTCAAGGCAATGAGCAGTTCTTC; CDR3aa: CASSEIGGAQGNEQFF; d_gene: TRBD2; abundance: NA; v_gene: TRBV6-4; j_gene: TRBJ2-1
CDR3nt: TGTGCCAGCAGTTTTAGCGGGGGCGCCTACGAGCAGTACTTC; CDR3aa: CASSFSGGAYEQYF; d_gene: TRBD2; abundance: NA; v_gene: TRBV6-2/TRBV6-3; j_gene: TRBJ2-7
CDR3nt: TGTGCCACCAGTGCCAGGGGTCAAGAGACCCAGTACTTC; CDR3aa: CATSARGQETQYF; d_gene: NA; abundance: NA; v_gene: TRBV24-1; j_gene: TRBJ2-5
CDR3nt: TGTGCCAGCAGCCAACCATGGGGTGCTAGCGGTCGCTACAATGAGCAGTTCTTC; CDR3aa: CASSQPWGASGRYNEQFF; d_gene: TRBD2; abundance: once; v_gene: TRBV14; j_gene: TRBJ2-1
CDR3nt: TGTGTCAGAAGCTTAGATACTGCAACTAATGAAAAACTGTTTTTT; CDR3aa: CVRSLDTATNEKLFF; d_gene: NA; abundance: NA; v_gene: TRBV7-5; j_gene: TRBJ1-4